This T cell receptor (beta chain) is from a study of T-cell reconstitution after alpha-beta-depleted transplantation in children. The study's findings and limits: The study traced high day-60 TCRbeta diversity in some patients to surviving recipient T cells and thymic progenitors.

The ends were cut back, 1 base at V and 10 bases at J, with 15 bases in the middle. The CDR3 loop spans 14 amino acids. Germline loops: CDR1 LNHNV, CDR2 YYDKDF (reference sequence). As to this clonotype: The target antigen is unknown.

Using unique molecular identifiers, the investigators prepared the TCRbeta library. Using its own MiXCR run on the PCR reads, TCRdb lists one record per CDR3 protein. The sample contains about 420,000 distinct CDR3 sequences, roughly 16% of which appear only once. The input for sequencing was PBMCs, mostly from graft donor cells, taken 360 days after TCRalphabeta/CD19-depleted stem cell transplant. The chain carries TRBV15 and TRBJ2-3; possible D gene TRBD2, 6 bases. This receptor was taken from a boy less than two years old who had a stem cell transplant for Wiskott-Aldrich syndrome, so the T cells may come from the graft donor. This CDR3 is CATSRGLVPRPQYF. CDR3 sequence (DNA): TGTGCCACCAGCAGAGGACTAGTCCCGAGGCCGCAGTATTTT.